Described below is a single TCR beta chain sequence and its context. The source of the sample is a study of blood T cell repertoires in COVID-19. As for the study in general: The United States, Italy and Spain were the sources of the acute and convalescent COVID-19 samples. In each case, the material was cDNA or gDNA derived from T cells, B-cell-depleted T cells, or PBMCs.

As originally analysed: How many nucleated cells were present was estimated from reference gene primer amplification. Assay: immunoSEQ multiplex PCR; the TCRdb copy retains only in-frame clones and omits some. That table supplies the V and J calls and clone size; D and trimming were determined from the DNA. The repertoire has over 150,000 clones, about 88% of them found once; the top ten carry about 18%. The CDR3 has 14 amino acids. Germline V gene lookup returns CDR1 SGHTA and CDR2 FQGNSA. Trimming took off 5 bases at V and 2 bases at J, with 13 bases between the two ends. V is TRBV7-2 and J is TRBJ2-7, with D perhaps TRBD1 (5 bases). This clonotype originated in a man aged 45-65 years with COVID-19, enrolled during active disease. Material for sequencing was peripheral blood. CDR3 residues: CASSIPTGPYEQYF. CDR3 in DNA: TGTGCCAGCAGCATACCTACAGGCCCCTACGAGCAGTACTTC.